This T cell receptor beta chain was retrieved from a study of response to subunit inactivated influenza vaccine (dated by TCRdb to between 2018 and 2020). Background on the whole study: Deep quantitative T cell receptor repertoire profiling was used in the study to track responses to a trivalent subunit inactivated influenza vaccine. On the study overall, not on this receptor specifically: The authors proposed that each seasonal influenza vaccination may bring in only a limited number of new T cells.

In its sample, this clonotype was seen a few times. It lacks a known antigen. No much larger clone is present one base from it, and per-base qualities are unavailable. The CDR3 spans 15 residues, from the cysteine through the phenylalanine. Only the CDR3 DNA stays, 45 bases, in frame from base 1. V and J lose 1 base and 3 bases, and a span of 10 bases separates them. Via the germline V gene, CDR1 is SGHDN and CDR2 FVKESK. The library was produced with RT-PCR. The instrument given in TCRdb is Illumina HiSeq 2500. The public reads were reprocessed in TCRdb via fastp at Q25 and MiXCR, keeping in-frame beta chains. Rows matching on CDR3 protein sequence are summarized as one entry with the most common DNA and genes. Here the sample has roughly 500,000 distinct CDR3 sequences; 16% occur a single time. Of the sample, approximately 3% is held by the ten largest clones.

This TCR derives from a man aged 50 to 75 who received an inactivated influenza vaccine. Donor details come from another sample of the same person, matched by shared clones. Recombination connected TRBV14 to TRBJ2-1; no D gene call is confident. The specimen comprised CD4+ T cells sorted from PBMCs, sampled around 2 years after vaccination. In nucleotides, the sequence is TGTGCCAGCAGCCAAGGGTTTGGTTTCTACAATGAGCAGTTCTTC. This gives the protein CASSQGFGFYNEQFF.